What follows are 4 T cell receptor beta chains derived from one specimen sequenced in a study of T cells in Graves' hyperthyroidism and ophthalmopathy. Researchers took RNA transcripts and amplified the TCR beta CDR3 regions from them. TCR CDR3 underwent first-round RT-PCR with the HTBI primer set. One entry per CDR3 protein, called by TCRdb with MiXCR from the multiplex PCR reads. The sample holds under 550,000 distinct CDR3 sequences, approximately 14% seen once. Material for sequencing was blood. These receptors were taken from a woman aged 18-35 years with Graves' hyperthyroidism.

This clonotype was counted a few times. The CDR3 bases are TGTGCCAGCAGTCTACGTGACGGGGTCAACAATGAGCAGTTCTTC. Translating it yields CASSLRDGVNNEQFF. This chain links TRBV28 with TRBJ2-1; possibly TRBD2 for D (5 bases). V was cut by 5 bases and J by 5 bases, with 16 bases left in between. Germline assignment: CDR1 MDHEN and CDR2 SYDVKM. CDR3 size: 15 residues.

This clonotype was observed a handful of times. CDR3 DNA: TGCAGTGCTAGAGGGTTGGGGACAGGGGCGGCCGATGAGCAGTTCTTC. Residues: CSARGLGTGAADEQFF. The rearrangement links TRBV20-1 to TRBJ2-1; 10 positions agree with TRBD1. CDR3 length: 16 amino acids. The J segment lost 8 bases and the V segment lost 1 base, leaving 11 bases of the junction unmatched. Germline assignment: CDR1 DFQATT and CDR2 SNEGSKA (reference sequence).

This clonotype was detected many times. This rearrangement joins TRBV28 to TRBJ2-2; no clear D. Germline CDR1 is MDHEN and CDR2 is SYDVKM. Trimming cost V 5 bases and J 1 base, with 14 bases left between them. The CDR3 has 16 amino acids. The CDR3 DNA is TGTGCCAGCAGTCTAATTCCCCCATGGAACACCGGGGAGCTGTTTTTT. Amino acid sequence: CASSLIPPWNTGELFF.

V gene TRBV20-1 combines with J gene TRBJ1-3; D remains ambiguous. Deletions cut 4 bases from V and 4 bases from J, with 5 bases between. From germline, CDR1 is DFQATT and CDR2 SNEGSKA (reference sequence). The CDR3 is made up of 11 amino acids. The CDR3 loop is CSANIGNTIYF. CDR3 coding DNA: TGCAGTGCTAATATCGGAAACACCATATATTTT.